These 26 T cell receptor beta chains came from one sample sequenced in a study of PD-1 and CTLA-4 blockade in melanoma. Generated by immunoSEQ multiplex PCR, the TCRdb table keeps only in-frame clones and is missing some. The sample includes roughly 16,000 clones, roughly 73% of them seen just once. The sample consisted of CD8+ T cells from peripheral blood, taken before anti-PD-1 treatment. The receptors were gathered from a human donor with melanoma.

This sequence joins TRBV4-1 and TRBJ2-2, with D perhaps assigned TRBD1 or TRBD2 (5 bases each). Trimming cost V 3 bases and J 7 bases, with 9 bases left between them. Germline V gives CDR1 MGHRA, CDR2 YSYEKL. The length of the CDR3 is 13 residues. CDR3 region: CASSHPRGGELFF. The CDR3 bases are TGCGCCAGCAGCCACCCGAGGGGCGGGGAGCTGTTTTTT.

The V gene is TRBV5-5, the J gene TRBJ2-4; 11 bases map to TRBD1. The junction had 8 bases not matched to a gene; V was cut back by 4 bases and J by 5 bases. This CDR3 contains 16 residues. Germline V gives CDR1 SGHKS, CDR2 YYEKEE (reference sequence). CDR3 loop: CASSSGQGARENIQYF. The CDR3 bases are TGTGCCAGCAGCAGTGGACAGGGGGCGAGGGAAAACATTCAGTACTTC.

As DNA, the CDR3 is TGTGCCAGCAGTGAACCAGGGCGGCTCAATGAGCAGTTCTTC. Amino acids: CASSEPGRLNEQFF. V gene TRBV25-1 combines with J gene TRBJ2-1, with a possible D match to TRBD1 (5 bases). From germline, CDR1 is MGHDK and CDR2 SYGVNS. There are 14 residues in the CDR3. Trimming took off 2 bases at V and 6 bases at J, with 11 bases between the two ends.

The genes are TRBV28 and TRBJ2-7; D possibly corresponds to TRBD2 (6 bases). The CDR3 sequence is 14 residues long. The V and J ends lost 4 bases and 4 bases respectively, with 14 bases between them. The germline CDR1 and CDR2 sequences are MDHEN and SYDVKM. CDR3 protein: CASSYPGDLYEQYF. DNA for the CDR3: TGTGCCAGCAGTTATCCGGGAGACCTTTACGAGCAGTACTTC.

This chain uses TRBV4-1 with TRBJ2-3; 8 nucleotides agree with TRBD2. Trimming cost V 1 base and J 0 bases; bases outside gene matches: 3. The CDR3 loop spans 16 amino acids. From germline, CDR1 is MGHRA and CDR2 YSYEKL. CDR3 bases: TGCGCCAGCAGCCAAGTCGGGGGGGGAAGCACAGATACGCAGTATTTT. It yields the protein CASSQVGGGSTDTQYF.

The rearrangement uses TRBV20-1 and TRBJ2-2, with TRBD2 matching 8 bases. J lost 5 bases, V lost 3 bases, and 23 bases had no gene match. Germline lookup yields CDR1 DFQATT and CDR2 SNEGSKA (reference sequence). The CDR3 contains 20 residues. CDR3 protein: CSASPPAARGRLGGTGELFF. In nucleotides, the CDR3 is TGCAGTGCTAGTCCCCCGGCGGCTCGCGGGAGGTTAGGAGGTACCGGGGAGCTGTTTTTT.

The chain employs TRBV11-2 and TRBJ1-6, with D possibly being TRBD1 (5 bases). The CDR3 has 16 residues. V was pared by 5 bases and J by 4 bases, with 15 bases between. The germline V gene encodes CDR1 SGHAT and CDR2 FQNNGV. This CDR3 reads CASSQEWGGYNSPLHF. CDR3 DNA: TGTGCCAGCAGCCAAGAATGGGGGGGATATAATTCACCCCTCCACTTT.

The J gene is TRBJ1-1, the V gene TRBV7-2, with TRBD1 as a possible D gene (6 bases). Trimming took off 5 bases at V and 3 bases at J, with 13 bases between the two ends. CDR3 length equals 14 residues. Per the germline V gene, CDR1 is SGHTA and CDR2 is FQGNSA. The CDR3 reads CASSGGRGHTEAFF. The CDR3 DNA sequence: TGTGCCAGCAGCGGGGGGCGGGGGCACACTGAAGCTTTCTTT.

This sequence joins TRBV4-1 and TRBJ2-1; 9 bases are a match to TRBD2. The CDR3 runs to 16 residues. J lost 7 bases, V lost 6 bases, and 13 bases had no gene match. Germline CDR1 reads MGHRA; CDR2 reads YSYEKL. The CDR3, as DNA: TGCGCCAGCAGGCTAAACAGTGCGGGGGGGTTAAATGAGCAGTTCTTC. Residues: CASRLNSAGGLNEQFF.

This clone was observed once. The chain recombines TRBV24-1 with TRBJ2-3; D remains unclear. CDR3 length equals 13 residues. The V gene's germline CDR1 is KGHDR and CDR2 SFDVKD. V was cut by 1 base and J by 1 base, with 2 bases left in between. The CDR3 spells CATSDFRTDTQYF. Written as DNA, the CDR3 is TGTGCCACCAGTGATTTTCGCACAGATACGCAGTATTTT.

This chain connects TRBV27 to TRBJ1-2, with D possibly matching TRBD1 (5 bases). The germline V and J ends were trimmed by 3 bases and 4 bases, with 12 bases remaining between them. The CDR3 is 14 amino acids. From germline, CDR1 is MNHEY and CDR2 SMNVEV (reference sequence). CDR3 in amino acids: CASSFLQGGYGYTF. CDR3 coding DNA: TGTGCCAGCAGTTTCCTTCAGGGAGGCTATGGCTACACCTTC.

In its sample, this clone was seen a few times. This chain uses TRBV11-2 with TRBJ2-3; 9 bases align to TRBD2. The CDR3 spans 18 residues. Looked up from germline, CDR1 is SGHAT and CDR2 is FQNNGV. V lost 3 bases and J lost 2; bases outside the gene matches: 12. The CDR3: CASSFVFGAGGPTDTQYF. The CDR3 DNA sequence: TGTGCCAGCAGCTTCGTGTTCGGAGCGGGGGGTCCCACAGATACGCAGTATTTT.

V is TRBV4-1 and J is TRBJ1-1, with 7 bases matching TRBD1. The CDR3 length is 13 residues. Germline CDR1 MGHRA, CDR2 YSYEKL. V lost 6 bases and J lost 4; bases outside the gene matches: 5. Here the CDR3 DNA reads TGCGCCAGCAGGGCCTCAGGGGGCACTGAAGCTTTCTTT. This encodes CASRASGGTEAFF.

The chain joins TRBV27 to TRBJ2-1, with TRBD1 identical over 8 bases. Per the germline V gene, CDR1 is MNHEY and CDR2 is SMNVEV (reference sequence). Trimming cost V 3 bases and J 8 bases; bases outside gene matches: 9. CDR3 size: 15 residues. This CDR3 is CASSFRGRTVDEQFF. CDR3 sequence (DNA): TGTGCCAGCAGTTTCAGGGGGCGAACGGTGGATGAGCAGTTCTTC.

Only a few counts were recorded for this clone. In DNA, the CDR3 is TGTGCCAGCAGCTTAAAGGTCAGGGAGAACACTGAAGCTTTCTTT. This codes for CASSLKVRENTEAFF. The J gene is TRBJ1-1, the V gene TRBV11-2; possibly TRBD1 for D (5 bases). The length of the CDR3 is 15 residues. V was clipped by 2 bases and J by 1 base, with 11 bases between them. Germline CDR1 is SGHAT and CDR2 is FQNNGV.

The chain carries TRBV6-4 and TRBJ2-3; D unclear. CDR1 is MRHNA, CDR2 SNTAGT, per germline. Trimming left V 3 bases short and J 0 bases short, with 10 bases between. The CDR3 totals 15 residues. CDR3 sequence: CASSEYRSSTDTQYF. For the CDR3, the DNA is TGTGCCAGCAGTGAGTACAGAAGTAGCACAGATACGCAGTATTTT.

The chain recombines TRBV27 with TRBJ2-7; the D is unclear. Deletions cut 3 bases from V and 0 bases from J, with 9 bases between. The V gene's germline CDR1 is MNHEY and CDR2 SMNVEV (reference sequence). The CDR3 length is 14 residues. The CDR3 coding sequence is TGTGCCAGCAGTTTTACAGCGTCCTCCTACGAGCAGTACTTC. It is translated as CASSFTASSYEQYF.

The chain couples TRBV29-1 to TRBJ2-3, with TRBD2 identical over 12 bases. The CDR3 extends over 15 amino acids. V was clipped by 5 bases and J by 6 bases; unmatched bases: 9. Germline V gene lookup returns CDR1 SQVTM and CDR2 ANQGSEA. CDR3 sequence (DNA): TGCAGCGTTTTCGGACTAGCGGGGCGGAGGGATACGCAGTATTTT. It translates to CSVFGLAGRRDTQYF.

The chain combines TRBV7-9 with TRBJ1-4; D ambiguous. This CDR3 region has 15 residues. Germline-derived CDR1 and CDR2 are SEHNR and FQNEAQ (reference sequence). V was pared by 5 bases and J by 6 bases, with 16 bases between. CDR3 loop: CASSQAGRADEKLFF. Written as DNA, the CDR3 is TGTGCCAGCAGCCAGGCGGGTAGGGCGGATGAAAAACTGTTTTTT. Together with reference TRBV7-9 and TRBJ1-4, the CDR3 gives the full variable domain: DTGVSQNPRHKITKRGQNVTFRCDPISEHNRLYWYRQTLGQGPEFLTYFQNEAQLEKSRLLSDRFSAERPKGSFSTLEIQRTEQGDSAMYLCASSQAGRADEKLFFGSGTQLSVL.

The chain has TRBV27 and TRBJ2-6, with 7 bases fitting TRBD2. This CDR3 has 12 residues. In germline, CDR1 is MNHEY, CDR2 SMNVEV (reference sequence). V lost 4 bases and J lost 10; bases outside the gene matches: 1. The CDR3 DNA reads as TGTGCCAGCAGTTGGGGGGGTAACGTCCTGACTTTC. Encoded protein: CASSWGGNVLTF.

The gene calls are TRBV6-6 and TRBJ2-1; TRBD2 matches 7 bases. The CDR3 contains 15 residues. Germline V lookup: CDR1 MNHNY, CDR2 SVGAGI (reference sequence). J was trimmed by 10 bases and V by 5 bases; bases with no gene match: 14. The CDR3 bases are TGTGCCAGCAGTCACCCCCCGGTAGGACTAGACGAGCAGTTCTTC. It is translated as CASSHPPVGLDEQFF.

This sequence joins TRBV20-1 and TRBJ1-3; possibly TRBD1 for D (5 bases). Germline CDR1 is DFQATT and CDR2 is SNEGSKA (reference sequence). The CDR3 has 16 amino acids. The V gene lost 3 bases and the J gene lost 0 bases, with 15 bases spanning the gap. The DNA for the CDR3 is TGCAGTGCTAGTTCACCGGGACCGAACTCTGGAAACACCATATATTTT. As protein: CSASSPGPNSGNTIYF.

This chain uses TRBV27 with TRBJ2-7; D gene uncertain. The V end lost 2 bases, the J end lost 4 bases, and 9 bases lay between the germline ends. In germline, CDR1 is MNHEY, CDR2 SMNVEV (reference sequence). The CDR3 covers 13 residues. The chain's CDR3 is CASSLIGSYEQYF. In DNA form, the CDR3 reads TGTGCCAGCAGTTTAATAGGCTCGTACGAGCAGTACTTC.

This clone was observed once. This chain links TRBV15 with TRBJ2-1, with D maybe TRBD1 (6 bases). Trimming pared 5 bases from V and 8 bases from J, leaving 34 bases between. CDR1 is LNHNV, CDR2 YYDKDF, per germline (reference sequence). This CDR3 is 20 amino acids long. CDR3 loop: CATSVNTRQDSNQVPYEQFF. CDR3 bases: TGTGCCACCAGCGTAAATACAAGACAGGACTCGAATCAGGTCCCGTATGAGCAGTTCTTC.

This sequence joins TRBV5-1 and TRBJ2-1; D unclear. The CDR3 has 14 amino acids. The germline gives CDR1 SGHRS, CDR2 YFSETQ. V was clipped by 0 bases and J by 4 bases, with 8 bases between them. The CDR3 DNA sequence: TGCGCCAGCAGCTTGGCCGGTGCATACAATGAGCAGTTCTTC. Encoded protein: CASSLAGAYNEQFF. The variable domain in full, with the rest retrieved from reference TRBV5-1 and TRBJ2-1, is KAGVTQTPRYLIKTRGQQVTLSCSPISGHRSVSWYQQTPGQGLQFLFEYFSETQRNKGNFPGRFSGRQFSNSRSEMNVSTLELGDSALYLCASSLAGAYNEQFFGPGTRLTVL.

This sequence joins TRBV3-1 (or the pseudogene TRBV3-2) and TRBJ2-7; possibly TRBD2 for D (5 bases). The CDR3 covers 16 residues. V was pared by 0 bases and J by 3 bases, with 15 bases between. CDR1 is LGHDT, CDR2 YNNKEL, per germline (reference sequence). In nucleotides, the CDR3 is TGTGCCAGCAGCCAAGATCTCGGACTGAGTTACTACGAGCAGTACTTC. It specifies CASSQDLGLSYYEQYF.